This TCR beta chain was recorded in a study of T cell responses to AZD1222 COVID-19 vaccine. V lost 0 bases and J lost 7; bases outside the gene matches: 9. The CDR3 length is 16 residues. From germline, CDR1 is MGHRA and CDR2 YSYEKL. Study-wide findings and caveats: Just five or six AZD1222 recipients were seropositive at baseline.

Sequenced by immunoSEQ multiplex PCR; TCRdb stores in-frame clones only, minus some. The table has 200,000 or so clones, approximately 93% seen once. To note about this clone: Its antigen is as yet unknown. Other DNA sequences in the sample encode the same CDR3.

This specimen was peripheral blood, taken 28 days after the second AZD1222 dose. The receptor was isolated from an adult who received the AZD1222 COVID-19 vaccine. The V gene is TRBV4-1, the J gene TRBJ1-5; 7 bases agree with TRBD1. CDR3 protein: CASSQDGGQGDQPQHF. The DNA of the CDR3 is TGCGCCAGCAGCCAAGATGGCGGGCAGGGGGACCAGCCCCAGCATTTT.